The subject of this entry is one TCR beta chain. Its antigen remains unknown. The sample comes from a study of PD-1 blockade in mismatch repair-deficient tumors. Study context: Patients had around 11 mismatch repair-deficient cancer types, all previously treated and progressing. Overall study results and limits: Tumor-resident clones, often absent from pretreatment blood, expanded after pembrolizumab and then contracted.

Every patient had mismatch repair deficiency by PCR or immunohistochemistry. TCRs were sequenced from a few patients responding to pembrolizumab. V was pared by 4 bases and J by 11 bases, with 18 bases between. This CDR3 spans 15 amino acids. Germline V gene sequence: CDR1 MDHEN, CDR2 SYDVKM. Using immunoSEQ multiplex PCR, the repertoire was profiled, and TCRdb retains in-frame clones only, with some absent. In the table there are about 34,000 clones, around 80% of which are singletons. The TCR was taken from an adult with mismatch repair-deficient cancer. J is TRBJ1-6 and V is TRBV28; D may be TRBD1 (5 bases). Sequences were derived from PBMCs, sampled approximately 6 weeks after starting pembrolizumab. In DNA form, the CDR3 reads TGTGCCAGCAGTTCTATGACACCGGGGGTGGCACCCCTCCACTTT. This gives the protein CASSSMTPGVAPLHF.